The 26 T cell receptor beta chains below were found in one sample sequenced in a study of T cell responses to AZD1222 COVID-19 vaccine. Only in-frame clones appear in the TCRdb table, and some are missing; sequencing was by immunoSEQ multiplex PCR. The data hold about 260,000 clones, with more than 85% observed a single time. Sequenced here: peripheral blood, sampled on day 0 of AZD1222 vaccination. The receptors shown here come from an adult in good health.

The CDR3 DNA reads as TGTGCCAGCAGTGATTGGGACATGAGCAATCAGCCCCAGCATTTT. Its protein is CASSDWDMSNQPQHF. V and J are TRBV6-1 and TRBJ1-5, with TRBD1 as a possible D gene (6 bases). Germline-derived CDR1 and CDR2 are MNHNS and SASEGT. The CDR3 length is 15 residues. Trimming stripped 3 bases from V and 1 base from J, with 10 bases between.

The chain combines TRBV28 with TRBJ2-7; 7 bases match TRBD2. Per the germline V gene, CDR1 is MDHEN and CDR2 is SYDVKM. V was clipped by 4 bases and J by 7 bases; unmatched bases: 7. CDR3 length: 13 amino acids. The CDR3 coding sequence is TGTGCCAGCAGTTCTGACCTCGGGAGGGAGCAGTACTTC. This encodes CASSSDLGREQYF.

Details on this clone: This sample also contains other DNA sequences that code for the same CDR3. The CDR3 DNA is TGTGCCAGCAGTTTAGCTGGAAACACCGGGGAGCTGTTTTTT. This gives the protein CASSLAGNTGELFF. The J gene is TRBJ2-2, the V gene TRBV27; no clear D. Germline values: CDR1 MNHEY, CDR2 SMNVEV (reference sequence). The CDR3 extends over 14 amino acids. V shed 2 bases and J shed 2 bases, with 6 bases lying between them.

V gene TRBV6-5 combines with J gene TRBJ1-2; possible D gene TRBD1, 5 bases. V was trimmed by 2 bases and J by 4 bases, leaving 11 bases between them. Germline lookup yields CDR1 MNHEY and CDR2 SVGAGI. The CDR3 totals 14 residues. CDR3 protein: CASSYGGVGYGYTF. The CDR3 nucleotides are TGTGCCAGCAGTTACGGGGGAGTAGGCTATGGCTACACCTTC.

The chain's CDR3 is CASSYSTGLDGYTF. In DNA, the CDR3 is TGTGCCAGCAGTTACTCCACAGGGTTGGATGGCTACACCTTC. V is TRBV6-5 and J is TRBJ1-2, with TRBD1 as a possible D gene (6 bases). Trimming shortened V by 0 bases and J by 6 bases, and 11 bases separated the two germline ends. Looked up from germline, CDR1 is MNHEY and CDR2 is SVGAGI. The CDR3 runs to 14 residues.

The chain is built from TRBV6-1 and TRBJ2-7; TRBD1 agrees at 7 bases. J lost 1 base, V lost 3 bases, and 6 bases had no gene match. This CDR3 is built from 15 residues. Germline values: CDR1 MNHNS, CDR2 SASEGT. CDR3 residues: CASSEGRGSSYEQYF. DNA of the CDR3: TGTGCCAGCAGTGAGGGCAGGGGGAGTTCCTACGAGCAGTACTTC.

The gene calls are TRBV29-1 and TRBJ2-3; D is perhaps TRBD2 (5 bases). The ends were cut back, 6 bases at V and 4 bases at J, with 11 bases in the middle. CDR1 SQVTM and CDR2 ANQGSEA come from the germline V gene. This CDR3 has 12 amino acids. CDR3 coding DNA: TGCAGCGTAGGACTTGGGGCAGATACGCAGTATTTT. This sequence encodes CSVGLGADTQYF.

The V and J genes are TRBV29-1 and TRBJ2-7; TRBD1 or TRBD2 may be the D gene (5 bases each). There are 12 residues in the CDR3. The germline gives CDR1 SQVTM, CDR2 ANQGSEA. Trimming pared 6 bases from V and 2 bases from J, leaving 11 bases between. In nucleotides, the CDR3 is TGCAGCGTGGGGGACGGCCCCTACGAGCAGTACTTC. Its protein is CSVGDGPYEQYF.

J is TRBJ1-4 and V is TRBV30; a weak D match, TRBD1 (5 bases). The germline V gene has CDR1 GTSNPN and CDR2 SVGIG (reference sequence). V lost 3 bases to trimming and J lost 0 bases, with 14 bases between them. The CDR3 is 16 amino acids. CDR3: CAWSWGGVATNEKLFF. The CDR3 region has the DNA TGTGCCTGGAGCTGGGGGGGAGTTGCAACTAATGAAAAACTGTTTTTT.

V is TRBV10-3 and J is TRBJ1-1; possibly TRBD1 for D (6 bases). The CDR3 contains 14 residues. Trimming took 6 bases from V and 2 from J, leaving 13 bases between them. The germline V gene encodes CDR1 ENHRY and CDR2 SYGVKD. The CDR3 DNA follows: TGTGCCATCAGCCAACAGGGCCCCAACACTGAAGCTTTCTTT. It specifies CAISQQGPNTEAFF.

The V and J genes are TRBV5-1 and TRBJ1-5; D is unclear. The CDR3 has 16 residues. V shed 0 bases and J shed 0 bases, with 10 bases lying between them. Germline V gives CDR1 SGHRS, CDR2 YFSETQ. Written as DNA, the CDR3 is TGCGCCAGCAGCTTGGCCGGGCAGAATAGCAATCAGCCCCAGCATTTT. Amino acids: CASSLAGQNSNQPQHF.

In this sample, this clone turned up a few times. Here the CDR3 reads CASSFSTNYGYTF. CDR3 in DNA: TGTGCCAGCAGCTTTTCAACTAACTATGGCTACACCTTC. The rearrangement links TRBV5-6 to TRBJ1-2; no clear D gene. CDR3 size: 13 residues. Looked up from germline, CDR1 is SGHDT and CDR2 is YYEEEE. V was shortened by 2 bases and J by 0 bases, with 5 bases between the two germline ends.

The chain has TRBV3-1 (or the pseudogene TRBV3-2) and TRBJ1-3, with TRBD1 as a possible D gene (5 bases). CDR1 LGHDT and CDR2 YNNKEL come from the germline V gene (reference sequence). V lost 4 bases and J lost 0, with 7 bases in between. There are 14 residues in the CDR3. Written as DNA, the CDR3 is TGTGCCAGCAGCCTAGGGGCCTCTGGAAACACCATATATTTT. This sequence encodes CASSLGASGNTIYF.

This rearrangement joins TRBV7-9 to TRBJ2-5; TRBD2 aligns across 8 bases. J lost 2 bases, V lost 2 bases, and 1 base had no gene match. The V gene's germline CDR1 is SEHNR and CDR2 FQNEAQ (reference sequence). The CDR3 is made up of 14 amino acids. Here the CDR3 DNA reads TGTGCCAGCAGCTTAAGCGGGGGACAAGAGACCCAGTACTTC. This gives the protein CASSLSGGQETQYF.

This clone was recorded once. The gene calls are TRBV9 and TRBJ2-2; possibly TRBD1 or TRBD2 for D (5 bases each). CDR3 length: 16 residues. Between the trimmed V and J ends, which lost 4 bases and 4 bases, there was a span of 17 bases. Germline assignment: CDR1 SGDLS and CDR2 YYNGEE. The CDR3 here is CASSSTGARGTGELFF. CDR3 nucleotides: TGTGCCAGCAGCAGCACCGGGGCCAGAGGCACCGGGGAGCTGTTTTTT. The whole variable domain, remainder taken from reference TRBV9 and TRBJ2-2, is DSGVTQTPKHLITATGQRVTLRCSPRSGDLSVYWYQQSLDQGLQFLIQYYNGEERAKGNILERFSAQQFPDLHSELNLSSLELGDSALYFCASSSTGARGTGELFFGEGSRLTVL.

V is TRBV10-2 and J is TRBJ2-3, with TRBD2 matching over 9 bases. After removal of 4 bases from V and 6 bases from J, the junction contained 17 bases not matched to a gene. Germline CDR1 WSHSY, CDR2 SAAADI. The CDR3 runs to 18 residues. This chain's CDR3 is CASSGVAGGLQSPDTQYF. The CDR3 region has the DNA TGCGCCAGCAGTGGGGTTGCGGGAGGGCTTCAATCCCCGGATACGCAGTATTTT.

The V gene is TRBV9, the J gene TRBJ1-1; D remains ambiguous. CDR3 length equals 13 residues. V lost 1 base and J 1 base, leaving 5 bases between the germline ends. Germline CDR1 SGDLS, CDR2 YYNGEE. The CDR3 is CASSVIGNTEAFF. The CDR3 nucleotides read TGTGCCAGCAGCGTAATTGGGAACACTGAAGCTTTCTTT.

This chain links TRBV2 with TRBJ2-6; tentatively, D is TRBD1 or TRBD2 (5 bases each). With 1 base removed from V and 2 bases from J, the gap between germline ends came to 6 bases. Per the germline V gene, CDR1 is SNHLY and CDR2 is FYNNEI. The CDR3 totals 15 residues. This chain's CDR3 is CASSEGGPGANVLTF. CDR3 nucleotide sequence: TGTGCCAGCAGTGAAGGGGGACCTGGGGCCAACGTCCTGACTTTC. The variable domain in full, completed from reference TRBV2 and TRBJ2-6, reads EPEVTQTPSHQVTQMGQEVILRCVPISNHLYFYWYRQILGQKVEFLVSFYNNEISEKSEIFDDQFSVERPDGSNFTLKIRSTKLEDSAMYFCASSEGGPGANVLTFGAGSRLTVL.

The rearrangement uses TRBV15 and TRBJ1-1, with unresolved D. Looked up from germline, CDR1 is LNHNV and CDR2 is YYDKDF (reference sequence). CDR3 length: 15 residues. Trimming left V 0 bases short and J 8 bases short, with 16 bases between. The CDR3 region has the DNA TGTGCCACCAGCAGAGAAGAAGCCGCCTTGGACGAAGCTTTCTTT. As protein: CATSREEAALDEAFF.

This chain joins TRBV28 and TRBJ1-6, with D uncertain. The ends were cut back, 5 bases at V and 9 bases at J, with 14 bases in the middle. The germline gives CDR1 MDHEN, CDR2 SYDVKM. The CDR3 length is 14 residues. The DNA of the CDR3 is TGTGCCAGCAGTCCTTCACAGTTCCCTTCACCCCTCCACTTT. It codes for CASSPSQFPSPLHF.

The chain has TRBV21-1 and TRBJ2-7; the table names TRBD1, a call not compared with the DNA. TRBV21-1 is a pseudogene segment. The CDR3 is 14 amino acids. The CDR3 nucleotides read TGTGCCAGCAACAATAAATACAGTACCTACGAGCAGTACTTC. It translates to CASNNKYSTYEQYF.

The chain couples TRBV5-1 to TRBJ1-1; D unclear. V lost 0 bases, J lost 5 bases, and 11 bases lay in between. This CDR3 has 14 residues. The germline V gene encodes CDR1 SGHRS and CDR2 YFSETQ. The CDR3, as DNA: TGCGCCAGCAGCTTGGTAGGCCGAGGGACTGAAGCTTTCTTT. Amino acids: CASSLVGRGTEAFF.

The CDR3 here is CASSPRSGNTEAFF. As DNA, the CDR3 is TGTGCCAGCAGCCCCCGCTCAGGGAACACTGAAGCTTTCTTT. The chain has TRBV11-1 and TRBJ1-1; D remains unclear. The CDR3 is 14 amino acids. The V and J ends lost 5 bases and 1 base respectively, with 11 bases between them. CDR1 is SGHAT and CDR2 is FQDESV in the germline V gene (reference sequence).

The V call is TRBV28, the J call TRBJ2-1; possibly TRBD2 for D (5 bases). CDR3 length equals 14 residues. Trimming cost V 6 bases and J 7 bases, with 16 bases left between them. The germline V gene has CDR1 MDHEN and CDR2 SYDVKM. The CDR3 bases are TGTGCCAGCAGCTTGTTCGGGGTAGGGAATGAGCAGTTCTTC. Protein sequence: CASSLFGVGNEQFF.

This chain joins TRBV4-3 and TRBJ2-5; a weak D match, TRBD1 (6 bases). The V end was cut by 3 bases, the J end by 0 bases, with 8 bases between. The CDR3 contains 14 residues. Germline assignment: CDR1 LGHNA and CDR2 YSLEER. The CDR3 region has the DNA TGCGCCAGCAGCCACGGACAGTACCAAGAGACCCAGTACTTC. Translation: CASSHGQYQETQYF.

The chain joins TRBV28 to TRBJ2-5, with TRBD2 matching 8 bases. CDR1 is MDHEN and CDR2 is SYDVKM in the germline V gene. This CDR3 is built from 13 residues. Trimming took 7 bases from V and 3 from J; bases not matched to a gene: 4. The CDR3 protein is CASTTSGKETQYF. For the CDR3, the DNA is TGTGCCAGCACCACTAGCGGCAAAGAGACCCAGTACTTC.